One TCR beta chain is described in this entry. The CDR3 has 14 residues. V dropped 3 bases and J dropped 6; count of bases not matched to a gene: 4. Germline V gene sequence: CDR1 LNHDA, CDR2 SQIVND (reference sequence). The data were produced by immunoSEQ multiplex PCR, yet TCRdb's version contains in-frame clones alone and is incomplete. This table has hundreds of thousands of clones, less than 90% appearing once. The data derive from a study of blood T cell repertoires in COVID-19. At the level of the study: Cohort 3 donors counted as recovered after two negative PCRs, clearance, or resolved symptoms. Sites in the United States, Italy and Spain provided acute and convalescent COVID-19 samples.

The participants were between 18 and 89 years old and came from about two dozen US areas. Allocation to cohorts depended on clinical history reported by the participants. The V and J genes are TRBV19 and TRBJ2-2, with 7 nucleotides matching TRBD2. This TCR was recovered from a woman between 45 and 65 years old in a cohort exposed to, infected with or recovered from COVID-19 (not recorded which). Input material: PBMCs or T cells enriched from blood (not recorded which). In DNA, the CDR3 is TGTGCCAGTAGTATGGGGAGGGGACCCGGGGAGCTGTTTTTT. It codes for CASSMGRGPGELFF.